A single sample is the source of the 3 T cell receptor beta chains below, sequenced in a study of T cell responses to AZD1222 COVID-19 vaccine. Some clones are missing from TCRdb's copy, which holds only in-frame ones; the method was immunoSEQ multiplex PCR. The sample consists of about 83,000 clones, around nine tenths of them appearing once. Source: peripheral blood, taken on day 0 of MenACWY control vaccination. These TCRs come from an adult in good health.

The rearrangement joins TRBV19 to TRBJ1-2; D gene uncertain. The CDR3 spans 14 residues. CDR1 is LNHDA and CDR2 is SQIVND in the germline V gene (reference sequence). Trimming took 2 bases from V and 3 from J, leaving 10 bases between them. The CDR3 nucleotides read TGTGCCAGTAGTATAAATAACGTTTACTATGGCTACACCTTC. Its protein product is CASSINNVYYGYTF.

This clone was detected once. CDR3 bases: TGTGCCTGGAGTGTAGGCTGGAACACCGGGGAGCTGTTTTTT. It encodes CAWSVGWNTGELFF. The chain carries TRBV30 and TRBJ2-2; D is ambiguous. The CDR3 length is 14 residues. The V end lost 0 bases, the J end lost 1 base, and 6 bases lay between the germline ends. Per germline, CDR1 GTSNPN and CDR2 SVGIG (reference sequence). The full variable domain, its missing parts supplied by reference TRBV30 and TRBJ2-2, is SQTIHQWPATLVQPVGSPLSLECTVEGTSNPNLYWYRQAAGRGLQLLFYSVGIGQISSEVPQNLSASRPQDRQFILSSKKLLLSDSGFYLCAWSVGWNTGELFFGEGSRLTVL.

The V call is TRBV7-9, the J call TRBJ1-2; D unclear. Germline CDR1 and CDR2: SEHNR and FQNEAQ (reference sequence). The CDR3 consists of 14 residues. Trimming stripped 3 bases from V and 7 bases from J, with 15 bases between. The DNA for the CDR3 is TGTGCCAGCAGCTTCGGGTTTGAGGTCTTTGGCTACACCTTC. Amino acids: CASSFGFEVFGYTF. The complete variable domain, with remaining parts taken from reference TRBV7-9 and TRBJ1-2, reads DTGVSQNPRHKITKRGQNVTFRCDPISEHNRLYWYRQTLGQGPEFLTYFQNEAQLEKSRLLSDRFSAERPKGSFSTLEIQRTEQGDSAMYLCASSFGFEVFGYTFGSGTRLTVV.